This T cell receptor beta chain was identified in a study of T cells in localized non-small cell lung cancer (TCRdb year 2020). A note on the overall study: The study examined T cell repertoires in a few hundred patients with early-stage NSCLC and compared tumors with uninvolved tumor-adjacent lungs. All 240 or so NSCLC patients in the cohort were treatment-naive and had localized lung tumors that were resected. The mean age of the NSCLC patients was just over 65 years, with 120 to 150 men and nearly 110 women.

Deletion took 1 base off V and 4 bases off J, with a span of 15 bases between the germline ends. Measured from the cysteine to the phenylalanine, the CDR3 is 17 residues long. The retained sequence is limited to the CDR3, 51 bases, with the frame set at the first base. The germline V gene sets CDR1 to SGDLS and CDR2 to YYNGEE. Broader findings and caveats from the paper: Multi-region tumor sequencing was not performed, so intratumor heterogeneity could not be excluded. Because the study design was exploratory, TCR variables were selected using unadjusted p-values without false-discovery rate correction. Uninvolved tumor-adjacent lung showed the highest T cell clonality, higher than tumor, which suggests more focused antigenic responses in the uninvolved tumor-adjacent lung. Longer overall survival was associated with higher T cell density in blood, whereas shorter survival was associated with higher clonality in adjacent lung. A median of around 50 of the top 100 tumor clones turned up in the paired uninvolved adjacent lung, and about 28 of those clones also ranked among the top 100 of that same adjacent lung.

At diagnosis, peripheral blood, uninvolved tumor-adjacent lung and tumor were collected and were preserved as a mix of fresh-frozen and FFPE material. This clone is termed medium-sized (0.01 to 0.1%). The specificity of this receptor is unknown. Nothing much larger sits one base from this clone, and base qualities are not available. TCR beta CDR3 regions were sequenced from DNA using the immunoSEQ Assay. Per the source publication's procedure: T cell density was computed as TCR beta template counts normalized to usable DNA estimated by amplifying housekeeping genes. Using the preseqR package, richness was estimated by extrapolating to 120,000 templates for tissue samples and 400,000 templates for PBMC samples. Clonality was calculated as one minus Pielou's evenness. Differential abundance testing on productive amino-acid clonotypes, with a minimum total count of 5 and an alpha of 0.1, was used to identify tissue-enriched TCRs. The Jaccard Index and the Morisita Overlap Index were used to measure repertoire overlap between compartments. GLIPH clustered TCR beta CDR3s with public tetramer-defined viral CDR3s; viral motifs required at least three viral sequences plus V-gene enrichment. Imported from immuneACCESS, the table was reduced by TCRdb to in-frame sequences with V and J called. These copies leave out some clones; in studies compared against another copy, an unresolved V gene accounts for under half, and the cause of the remainder is not known. V and J calls and clone size follow that table, whereas D and trimming were derived from the DNA. The sample records 1,400 to 1,500 clones, approximately 20% of which are singletons. The ten most abundant clones make up about 10% of the sample.

The chain joins TRBV9 to TRBJ2-6, and TRBD1 may be the D gene, going by 6 matching bases. This sequence was found in a male donor at least 60 years old with stage I lung adenocarcinoma. The sequencing here drew on lung tumor tissue, taken before any cancer treatment. The CDR3 protein sequence reads: CASSVYPTGLGANVLTF. The nucleotides are TGTGCCAGCAGCGTATATCCCACAGGGCTCGGGGCCAACGTCCTGACTTTC. Joined to the reference TRBV9 and TRBJ2-6 proteins, this CDR3 gives the full variable domain: DSGVTQTPKHLITATGQRVTLRCSPRSGDLSVYWYQQSLDQGLQFLIQYYNGEERAKGNILERFSAQQFPDLHSELNLSSLELGDSALYFCASSVYPTGLGANVLTFGAGSRLTVL.